This T cell receptor (beta chain) originates from a study of cytomegalovirus exposure and HLA in healthy donors. Study overall: The 120 million or so unique TCR beta sequences, from around 200 million T cells, were found by an earlier analysis. From HLA-typed donors, an early data release held some 80 million unique TCRs. Study observations and caveats: Cytomegalovirus-associated status was assigned to 150 to 200 TCR beta chains.

Amplification used 60 Vbeta primers and 13 Jbeta primers. The method was immunoSEQ multiplex PCR; TCRdb's version includes in-frame clones alone and lacks a portion of them. The repertoire holds around 120,000 clones, with approximately 80% as singletons. The CDR3 runs to 14 residues. The V gene's germline CDR1 is SQVTM and CDR2 ANQGSEA. V lost 0 bases to trimming and J lost 2 bases, with 11 bases between them. As regards this clone: Its target is unknown.

The V gene is TRBV29-1, the J gene TRBJ2-7, with D perhaps matching TRBD2 (5 bases). The material sequenced was PBMCs. The receptor's source is a female donor in good health and CMV-seropositive. DNA of the CDR3: TGCAGCGTTGAAGAAGAGCGGTTCCCCTACGAGCAGTACTTC. Translating it yields CSVEEERFPYEQYF.